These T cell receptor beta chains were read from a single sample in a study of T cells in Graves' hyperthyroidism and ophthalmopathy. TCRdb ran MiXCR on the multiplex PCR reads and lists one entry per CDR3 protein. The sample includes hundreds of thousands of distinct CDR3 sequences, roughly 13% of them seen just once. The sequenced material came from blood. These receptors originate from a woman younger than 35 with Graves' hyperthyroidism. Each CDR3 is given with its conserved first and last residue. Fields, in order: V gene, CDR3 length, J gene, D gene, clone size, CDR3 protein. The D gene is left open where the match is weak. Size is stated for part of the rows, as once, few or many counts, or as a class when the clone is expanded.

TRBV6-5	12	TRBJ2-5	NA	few	CASSYTDSAWYF
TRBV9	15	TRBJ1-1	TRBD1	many	CASSEGTGWMTEAFF
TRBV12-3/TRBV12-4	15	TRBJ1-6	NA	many	CASSFSAGWDSPLHF
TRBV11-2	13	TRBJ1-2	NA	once	CASSIQQWYGYTF
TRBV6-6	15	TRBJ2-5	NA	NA	CASSYSAGVGETQYF
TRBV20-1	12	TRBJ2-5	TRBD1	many	CSAGTAQETQYF
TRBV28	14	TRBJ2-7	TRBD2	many	CASSPSGETYEQYF
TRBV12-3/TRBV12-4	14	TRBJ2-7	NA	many	CASNYPGGPGEQYF
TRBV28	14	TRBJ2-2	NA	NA	CASSFDRITGELFF
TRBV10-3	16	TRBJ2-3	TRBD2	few	CAIRDPKRGITDTQYF
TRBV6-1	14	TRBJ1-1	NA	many	CASRWMEMNTEAFF
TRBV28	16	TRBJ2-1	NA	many	CASSLTVMSSYNEQFF
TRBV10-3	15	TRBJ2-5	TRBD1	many	CAISGRTGEGETQYF
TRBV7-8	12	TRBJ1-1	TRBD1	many	CASSRGQGEAFF
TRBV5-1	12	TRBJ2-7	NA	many	CASKQLGYEQYF
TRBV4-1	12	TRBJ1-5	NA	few	CASRIVGGPQHF
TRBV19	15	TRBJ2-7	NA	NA	CASSPVGGSTYEQYF
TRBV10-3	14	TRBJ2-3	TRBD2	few	CAIRDSGRLDTQYF
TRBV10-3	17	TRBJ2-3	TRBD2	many	CAIRGLAEQDSGDTQYF
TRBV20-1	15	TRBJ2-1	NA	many	CSTALLGGGRYEQFF
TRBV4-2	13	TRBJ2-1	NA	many	CASSQTGRNEQFF
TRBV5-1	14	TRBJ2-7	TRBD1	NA	CASSLIGQGYEQYF
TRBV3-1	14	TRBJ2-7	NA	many	CASSQDGGQYEQYF
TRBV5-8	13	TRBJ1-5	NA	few	CASSFPAGQPQHF
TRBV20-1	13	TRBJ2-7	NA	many	CSAAFQGSYEQYF
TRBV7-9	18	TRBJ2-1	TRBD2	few	CASSLALASGGASNEQFF
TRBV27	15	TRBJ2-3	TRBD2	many	CASSLKGLATDTQYF
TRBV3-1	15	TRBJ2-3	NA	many	CASSQVSGSGGTQYF
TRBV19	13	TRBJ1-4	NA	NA	CASSPGGNEKLFF
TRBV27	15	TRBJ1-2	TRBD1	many	CASSLSDRGYYGYTF
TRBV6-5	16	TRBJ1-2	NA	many	CASSYEGGRGYYGYTF
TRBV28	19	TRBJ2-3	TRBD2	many	CASTLPGLAGLDTTDTQYF
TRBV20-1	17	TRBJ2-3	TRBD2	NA	CSAPPPGGGTGADTQYF
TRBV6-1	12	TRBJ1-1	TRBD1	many	CASGQGAVEAFF
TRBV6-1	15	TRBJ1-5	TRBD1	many	CASSQPGTGNQPQHF
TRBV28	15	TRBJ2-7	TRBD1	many	CASSSAGQGGEEQYF
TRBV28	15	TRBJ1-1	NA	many	CASSSARRGNTEAFF
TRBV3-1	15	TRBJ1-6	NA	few	CASSLRQGPNSPLHF
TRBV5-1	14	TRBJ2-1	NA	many	CASRSSSSYNEQFF
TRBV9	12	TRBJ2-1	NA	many	CASSLGPYEQFF
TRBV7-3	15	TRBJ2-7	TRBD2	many	CASSLIAGEAYEQYF
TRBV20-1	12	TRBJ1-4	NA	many	CSAFSRNEKLFF
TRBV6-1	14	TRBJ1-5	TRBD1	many	CASRNRGWDQPQHF
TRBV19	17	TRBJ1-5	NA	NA	CASSPPTNPHGNQPQHF
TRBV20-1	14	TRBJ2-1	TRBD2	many	CSAWGREAYNEQFF
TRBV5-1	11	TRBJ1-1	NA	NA	CASSYDTEAFF
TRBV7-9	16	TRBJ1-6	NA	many	CASSLVYKVISSPLHF
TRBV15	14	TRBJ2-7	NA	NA	CATKSVAGAEEQYF
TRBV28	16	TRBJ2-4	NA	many	CASSLGESLAKNIQYF
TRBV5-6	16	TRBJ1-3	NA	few	CASSYGPFGTGNTIYF
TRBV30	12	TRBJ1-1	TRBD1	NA	CAWSHRGAEAFF
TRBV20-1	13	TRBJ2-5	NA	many	CSARGGGTETQYF
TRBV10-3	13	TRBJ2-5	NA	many	CAINGRAAETQYF
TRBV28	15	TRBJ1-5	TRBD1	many	CASSTDRGGNQPQHF